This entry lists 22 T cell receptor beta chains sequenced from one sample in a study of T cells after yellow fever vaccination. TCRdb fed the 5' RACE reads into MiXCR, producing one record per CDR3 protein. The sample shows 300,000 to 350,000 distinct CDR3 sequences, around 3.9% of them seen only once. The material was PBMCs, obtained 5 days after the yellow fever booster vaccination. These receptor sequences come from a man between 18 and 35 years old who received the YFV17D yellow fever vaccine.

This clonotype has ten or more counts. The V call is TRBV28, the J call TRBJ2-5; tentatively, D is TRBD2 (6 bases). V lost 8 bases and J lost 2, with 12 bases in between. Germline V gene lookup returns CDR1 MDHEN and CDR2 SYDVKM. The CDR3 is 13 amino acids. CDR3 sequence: CASQEGSQETQYF. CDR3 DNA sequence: TGTGCCAGCCAGGAGGGCAGTCAAGAGACCCAGTACTTC.

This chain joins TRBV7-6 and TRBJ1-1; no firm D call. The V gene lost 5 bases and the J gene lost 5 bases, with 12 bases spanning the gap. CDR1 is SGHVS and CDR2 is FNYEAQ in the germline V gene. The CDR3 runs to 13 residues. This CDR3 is CASSTDPWTEAFF. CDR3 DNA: TGTGCCAGCAGCACCGACCCCTGGACTGAAGCTTTCTTT.

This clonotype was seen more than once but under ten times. CDR3 in amino acids: CASSQRRGDTEAFF. As DNA, the CDR3 is TGTGCCAGCAGCCAGCGTCGGGGGGACACTGAAGCTTTCTTT. V gene TRBV11-2 combines with J gene TRBJ1-1; D is perhaps TRBD1 (5 bases). The ends were cut back, 5 bases at V and 3 bases at J, with 13 bases in the middle. The germline gives CDR1 SGHAT, CDR2 FQNNGV. CDR3 length: 14 amino acids.

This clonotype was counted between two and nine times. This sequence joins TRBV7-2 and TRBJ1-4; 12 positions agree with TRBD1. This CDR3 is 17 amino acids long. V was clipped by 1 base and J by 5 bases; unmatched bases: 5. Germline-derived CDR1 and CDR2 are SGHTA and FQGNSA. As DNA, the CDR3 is TGTGCCAGCAGCTTAGTGGGACAGGGGGCTCTGAATGAAAAACTGTTTTTT. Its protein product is CASSLVGQGALNEKLFF.

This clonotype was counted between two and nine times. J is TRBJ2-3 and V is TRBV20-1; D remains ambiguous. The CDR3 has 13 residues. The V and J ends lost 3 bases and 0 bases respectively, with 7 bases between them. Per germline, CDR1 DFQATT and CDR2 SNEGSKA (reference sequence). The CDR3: CSAREWSTDTQYF. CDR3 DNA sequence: TGCAGTGCTAGGGAGTGGAGCACAGATACGCAGTATTTT.

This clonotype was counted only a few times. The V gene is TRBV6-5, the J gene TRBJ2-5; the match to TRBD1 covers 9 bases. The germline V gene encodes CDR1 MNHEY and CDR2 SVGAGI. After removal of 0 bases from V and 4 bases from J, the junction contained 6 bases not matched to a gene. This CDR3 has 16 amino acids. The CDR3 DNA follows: TGTGCCAGCAGTTACTCACCGTCGACAGGGGGAGAGACCCAGTACTTC. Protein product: CASSYSPSTGGETQYF.

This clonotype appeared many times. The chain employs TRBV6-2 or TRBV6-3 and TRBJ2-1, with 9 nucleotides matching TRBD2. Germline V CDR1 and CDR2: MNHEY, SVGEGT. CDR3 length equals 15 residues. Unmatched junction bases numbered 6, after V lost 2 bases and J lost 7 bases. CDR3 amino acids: CASSYTGSGGNEQFF. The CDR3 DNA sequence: TGTGCCAGCAGTTACACCGGTAGCGGGGGTAATGAGCAGTTCTTC.

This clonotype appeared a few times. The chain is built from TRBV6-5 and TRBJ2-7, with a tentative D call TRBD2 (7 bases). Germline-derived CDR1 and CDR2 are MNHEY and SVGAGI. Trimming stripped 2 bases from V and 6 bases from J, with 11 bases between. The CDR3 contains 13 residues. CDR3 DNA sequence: TGTGCCAGCAGTTACGGGGGGGCGGCCGAGCAGTACTTC. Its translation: CASSYGGAAEQYF.

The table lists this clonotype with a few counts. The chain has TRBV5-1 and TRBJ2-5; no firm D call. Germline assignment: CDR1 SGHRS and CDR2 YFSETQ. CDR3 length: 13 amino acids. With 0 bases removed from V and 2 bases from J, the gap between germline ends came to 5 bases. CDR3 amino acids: CASSLGDQETQYF. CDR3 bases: TGCGCCAGCAGCTTGGGGGATCAAGAGACCCAGTACTTC.

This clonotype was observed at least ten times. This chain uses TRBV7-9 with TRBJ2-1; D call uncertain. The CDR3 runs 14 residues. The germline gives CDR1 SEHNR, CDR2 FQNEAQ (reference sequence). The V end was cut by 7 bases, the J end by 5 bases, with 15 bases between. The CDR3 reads CASIRSGGNNEQFF. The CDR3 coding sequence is TGTGCCAGCATTCGAAGTGGCGGAAACAATGAGCAGTTCTTC.

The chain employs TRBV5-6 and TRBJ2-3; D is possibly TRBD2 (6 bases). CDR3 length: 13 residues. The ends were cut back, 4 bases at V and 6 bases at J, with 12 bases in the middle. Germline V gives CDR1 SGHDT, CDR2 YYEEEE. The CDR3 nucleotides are TGTGCCAGCAGCGCGGGACCCTTCGATACGCAGTATTTT. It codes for CASSAGPFDTQYF.

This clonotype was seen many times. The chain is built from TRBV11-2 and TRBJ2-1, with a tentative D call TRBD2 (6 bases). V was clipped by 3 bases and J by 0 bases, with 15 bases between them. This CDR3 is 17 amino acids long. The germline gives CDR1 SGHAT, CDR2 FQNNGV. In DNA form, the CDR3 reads TGTGCCAGCAGCTTCCCGGTGGCGGGGCACTCCTACAATGAGCAGTTCTTC. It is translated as CASSFPVAGHSYNEQFF.

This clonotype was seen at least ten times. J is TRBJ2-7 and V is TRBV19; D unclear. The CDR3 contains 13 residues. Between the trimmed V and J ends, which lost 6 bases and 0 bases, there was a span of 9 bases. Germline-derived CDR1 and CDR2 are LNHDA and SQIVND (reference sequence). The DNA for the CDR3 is TGTGCCAGTAGCCGGAGACCCTCCTACGAGCAGTACTTC. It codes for CASSRRPSYEQYF.

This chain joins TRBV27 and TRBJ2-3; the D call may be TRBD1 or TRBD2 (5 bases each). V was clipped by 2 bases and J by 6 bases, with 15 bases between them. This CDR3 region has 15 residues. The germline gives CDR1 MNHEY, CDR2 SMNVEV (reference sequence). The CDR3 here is CASSLIGTMGDTQYF. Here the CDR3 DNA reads TGTGCCAGCAGTTTAATAGGGACGATGGGGGATACGCAGTATTTT.

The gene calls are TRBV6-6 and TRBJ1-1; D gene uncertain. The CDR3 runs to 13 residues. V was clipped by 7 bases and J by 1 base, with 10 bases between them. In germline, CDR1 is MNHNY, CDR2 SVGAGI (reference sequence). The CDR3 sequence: CASKEKTNTEAFF. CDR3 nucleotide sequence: TGTGCCAGCAAAGAGAAAACGAACACTGAAGCTTTCTTT.

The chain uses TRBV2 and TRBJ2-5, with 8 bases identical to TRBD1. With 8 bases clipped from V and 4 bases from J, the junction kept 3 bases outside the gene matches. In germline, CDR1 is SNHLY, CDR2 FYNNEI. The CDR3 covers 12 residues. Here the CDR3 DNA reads TGTGCCAGCGTCGACAGGGGAGAGACCCAGTACTTC. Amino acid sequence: CASVDRGETQYF.

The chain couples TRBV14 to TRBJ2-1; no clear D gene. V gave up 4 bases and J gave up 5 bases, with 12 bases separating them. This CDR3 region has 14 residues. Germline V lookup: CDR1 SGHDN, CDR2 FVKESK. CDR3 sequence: CASSPSYPNNEQFF. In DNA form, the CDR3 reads TGTGCCAGCAGCCCCTCCTACCCCAACAATGAGCAGTTCTTC.

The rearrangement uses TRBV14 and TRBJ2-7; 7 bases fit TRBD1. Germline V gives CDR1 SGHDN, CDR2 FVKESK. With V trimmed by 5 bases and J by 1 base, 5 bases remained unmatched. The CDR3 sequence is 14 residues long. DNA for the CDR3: TGTGCCAGCAGCTACAGGGGAGTATCCTACGAGCAGTACTTC. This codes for CASSYRGVSYEQYF.

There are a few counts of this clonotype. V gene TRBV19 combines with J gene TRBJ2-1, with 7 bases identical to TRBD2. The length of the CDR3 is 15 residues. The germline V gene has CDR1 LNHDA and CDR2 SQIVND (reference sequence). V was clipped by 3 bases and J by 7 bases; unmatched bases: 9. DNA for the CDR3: TGTGCCAGTAGTATCGGGACTATGTCTGGAAATGAGCAGTTCTTC. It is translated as CASSIGTMSGNEQFF.

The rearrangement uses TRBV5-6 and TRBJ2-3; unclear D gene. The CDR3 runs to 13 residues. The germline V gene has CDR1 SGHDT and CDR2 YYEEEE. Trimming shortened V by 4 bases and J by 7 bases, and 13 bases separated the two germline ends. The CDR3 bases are TGTGCCAGCAGCAAAAGAAGGGTTTATACGCAGTATTTT. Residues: CASSKRRVYTQYF.

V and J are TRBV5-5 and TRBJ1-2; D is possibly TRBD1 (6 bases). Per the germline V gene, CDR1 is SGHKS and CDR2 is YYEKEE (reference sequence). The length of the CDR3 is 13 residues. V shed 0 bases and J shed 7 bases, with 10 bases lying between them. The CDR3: CASSLVGAFGYTF. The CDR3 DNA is TGTGCCAGCAGCTTGGTGGGGGCTTTTGGCTACACCTTC.

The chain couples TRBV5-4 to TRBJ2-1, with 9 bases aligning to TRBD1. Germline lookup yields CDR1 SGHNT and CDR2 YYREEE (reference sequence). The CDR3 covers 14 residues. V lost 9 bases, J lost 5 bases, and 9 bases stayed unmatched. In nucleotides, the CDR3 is TGTGCCACCGAACAGGGGGCCCGTAACAATGAGCAGTTCTTC. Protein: CATEQGARNNEQFF.